This T cell receptor beta chain was sequenced in a study of shared clonotypes between healthy human individuals. Profiled with immunoSEQ multiplex PCR; TCRdb holds only in-frame clones, not every one. The profile shows about 2.3 million clones, about 92% of them singletons. The V and J ends lost 2 bases and 4 bases, in that order; junction bases with no gene match: 9. Germline lookup yields CDR1 MDHEN and CDR2 SYDVKM. The CDR3 has 16 residues. Input material: naive CD4+ T cells from PBMCs. The sample's subset: CD45RA+ positively selected. The chain uses TRBV28 and TRBJ1-2; 8 positions match TRBD1. The sequence was obtained from a man aged 18 to 29 in good health. Some clones in this sample may be carry-over from other donors' samples. CDR3 in amino acids: CASSLKVTGGIYGYTF. The CDR3 DNA sequence: TGTGCCAGCAGTTTAAAGGTCACAGGGGGTATCTATGGCTACACCTTC.